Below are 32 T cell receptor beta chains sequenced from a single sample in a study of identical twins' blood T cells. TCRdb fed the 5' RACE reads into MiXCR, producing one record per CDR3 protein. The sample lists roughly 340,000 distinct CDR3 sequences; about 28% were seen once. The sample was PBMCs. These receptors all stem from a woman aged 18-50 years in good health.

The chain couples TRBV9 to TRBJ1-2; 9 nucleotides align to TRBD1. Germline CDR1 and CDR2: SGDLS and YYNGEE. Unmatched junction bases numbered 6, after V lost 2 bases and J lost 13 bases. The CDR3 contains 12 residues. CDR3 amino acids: CASSVTGGPSTF. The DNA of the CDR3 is TGTGCCAGCAGCGTTACAGGGGGCCCAAGCACCTTC. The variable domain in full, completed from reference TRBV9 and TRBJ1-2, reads DSGVTQTPKHLITATGQRVTLRCSPRSGDLSVYWYQQSLDQGLQFLIQYYNGEERAKGNILERFSAQQFPDLHSELNLSSLELGDSALYFCASSVTGGPSTFGSGTRLTVV.

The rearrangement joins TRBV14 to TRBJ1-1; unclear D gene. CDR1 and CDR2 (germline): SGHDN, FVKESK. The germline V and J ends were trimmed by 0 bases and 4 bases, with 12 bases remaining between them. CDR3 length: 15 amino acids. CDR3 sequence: CASSQDPLLGTEAFF. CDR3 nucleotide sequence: TGTGCCAGCAGCCAAGATCCCCTCCTGGGCACTGAAGCTTTCTTT.

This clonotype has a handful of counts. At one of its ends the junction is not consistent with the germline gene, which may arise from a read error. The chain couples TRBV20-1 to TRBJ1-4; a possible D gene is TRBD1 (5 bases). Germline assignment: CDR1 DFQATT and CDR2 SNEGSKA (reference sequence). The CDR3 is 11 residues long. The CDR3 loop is CSTGVREKLFF. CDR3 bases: TGTTCGACGGGGGTTAGGGAAAAACTGTTTTTT.

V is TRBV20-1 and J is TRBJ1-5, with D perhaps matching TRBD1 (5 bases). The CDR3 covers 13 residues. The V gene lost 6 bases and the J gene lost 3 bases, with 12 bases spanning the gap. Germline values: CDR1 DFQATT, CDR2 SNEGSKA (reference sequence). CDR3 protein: CSAPAGPNQPQHF. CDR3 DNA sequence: TGCAGTGCCCCGGCAGGGCCCAATCAGCCCCAGCATTTT.

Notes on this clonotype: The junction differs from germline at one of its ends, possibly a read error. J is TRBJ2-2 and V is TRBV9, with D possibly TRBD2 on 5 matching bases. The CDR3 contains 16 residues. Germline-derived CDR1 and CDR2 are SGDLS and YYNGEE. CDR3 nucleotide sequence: TGTGCCAGCAGCGTTTATCCAGCCGTTAGCACCGGGGAACTGTTTTTT. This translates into CASSVYPAVSTGELFF.

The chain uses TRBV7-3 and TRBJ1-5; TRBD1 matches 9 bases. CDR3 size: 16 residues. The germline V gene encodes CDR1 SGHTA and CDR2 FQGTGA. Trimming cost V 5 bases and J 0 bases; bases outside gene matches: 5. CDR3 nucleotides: TGTGCCAGCAGCCTAGGACAGGGGAATAGCAATCAGCCCCAGCATTTT. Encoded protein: CASSLGQGNSNQPQHF.

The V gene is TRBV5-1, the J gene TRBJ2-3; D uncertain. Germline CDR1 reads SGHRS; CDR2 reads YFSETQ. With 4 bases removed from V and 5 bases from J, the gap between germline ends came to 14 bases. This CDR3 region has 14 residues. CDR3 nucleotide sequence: TGCGCCAGCAGCACAGAGCGTCCAGTAGATACGCAGTATTTT. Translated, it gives CASSTERPVDTQYF.

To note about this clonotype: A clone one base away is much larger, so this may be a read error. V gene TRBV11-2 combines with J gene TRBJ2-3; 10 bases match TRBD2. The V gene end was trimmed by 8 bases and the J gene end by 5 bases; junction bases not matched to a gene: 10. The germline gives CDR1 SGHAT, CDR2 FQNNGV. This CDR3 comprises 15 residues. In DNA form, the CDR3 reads TGTGCCAGCGGCTCCTGGACTAGCGGAATAGATACGCAGTATTTT. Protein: CASGSWTSGIDTQYF.

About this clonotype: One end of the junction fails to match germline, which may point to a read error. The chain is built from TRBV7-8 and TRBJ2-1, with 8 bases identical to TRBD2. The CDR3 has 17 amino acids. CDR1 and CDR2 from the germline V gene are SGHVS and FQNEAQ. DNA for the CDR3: TGTGCCAGCAGCTTAGGCCCGGGAGGGGAACTCTACAATGAGCGGTTCTTC. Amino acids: CASSLGPGGELYNERFF.

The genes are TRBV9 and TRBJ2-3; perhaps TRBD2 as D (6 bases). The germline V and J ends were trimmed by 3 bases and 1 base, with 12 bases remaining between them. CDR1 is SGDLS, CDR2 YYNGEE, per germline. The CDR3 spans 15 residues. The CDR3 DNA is TGTGCCAGCAGCGCTGAGTGGGAGGGCACAGATACGCAGTATTTT. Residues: CASSAEWEGTDTQYF.

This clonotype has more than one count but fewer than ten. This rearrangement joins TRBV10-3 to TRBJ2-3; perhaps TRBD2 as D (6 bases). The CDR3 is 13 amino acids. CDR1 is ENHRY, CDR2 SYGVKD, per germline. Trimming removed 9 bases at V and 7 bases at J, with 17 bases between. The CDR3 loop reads CAIYRDSAYTQYF. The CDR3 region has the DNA TGTGCCATTTACCGGGACTCAGCGTATACGCAGTATTTT.

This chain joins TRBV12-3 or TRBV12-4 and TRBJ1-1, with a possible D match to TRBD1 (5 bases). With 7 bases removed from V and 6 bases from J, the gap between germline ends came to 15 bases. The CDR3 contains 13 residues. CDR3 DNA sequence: TGTGCCAGCAAACGGGGGGTCAGCCCTGAAGCTTTCTTT. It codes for CASKRGVSPEAFF.

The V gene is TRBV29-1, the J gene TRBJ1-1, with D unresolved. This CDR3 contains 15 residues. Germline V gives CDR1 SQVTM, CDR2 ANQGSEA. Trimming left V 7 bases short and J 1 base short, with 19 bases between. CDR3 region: CSASPRGRTNTEAFF. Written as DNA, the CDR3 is TGCAGCGCCTCGCCCCGGGGTAGGACGAACACTGAAGCTTTCTTT.

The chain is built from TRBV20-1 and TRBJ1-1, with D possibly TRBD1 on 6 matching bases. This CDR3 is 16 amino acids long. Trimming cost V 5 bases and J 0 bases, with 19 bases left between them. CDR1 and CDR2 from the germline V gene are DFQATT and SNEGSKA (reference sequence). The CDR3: CSAAQGGGVVNTEAFF. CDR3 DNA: TGCAGTGCTGCACAGGGAGGGGGGGTTGTGAACACTGAAGCTTTCTTT.

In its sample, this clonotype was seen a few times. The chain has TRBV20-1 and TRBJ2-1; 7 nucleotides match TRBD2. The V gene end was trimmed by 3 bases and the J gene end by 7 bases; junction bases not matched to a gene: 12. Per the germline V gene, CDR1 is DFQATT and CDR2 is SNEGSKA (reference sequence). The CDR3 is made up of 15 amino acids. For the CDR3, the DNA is TGCAGTGCTAGCGCGGGAGTCAATGGTTGGAATGAGCAGTTCTTC. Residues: CSASAGVNGWNEQFF.

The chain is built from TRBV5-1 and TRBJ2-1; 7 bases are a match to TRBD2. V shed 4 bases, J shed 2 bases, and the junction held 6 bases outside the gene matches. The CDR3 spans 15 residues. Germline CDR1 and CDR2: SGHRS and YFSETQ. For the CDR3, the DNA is TGCGCCAGCAGCATCACTAGCGCGACCTACAATGAGCAGTTCTTC. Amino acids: CASSITSATYNEQFF.

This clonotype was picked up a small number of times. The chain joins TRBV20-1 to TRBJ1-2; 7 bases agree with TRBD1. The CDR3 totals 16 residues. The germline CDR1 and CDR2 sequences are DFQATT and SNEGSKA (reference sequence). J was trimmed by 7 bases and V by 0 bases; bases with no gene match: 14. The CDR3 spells CSARDLEGQGVIGYTF. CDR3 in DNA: TGCAGTGCTAGAGATCTGGAAGGGCAGGGGGTTATTGGCTACACCTTC.

CDR3 amino acids: CASSVDQGKAEAFF. The CDR3, as DNA: TGTGCCAGCAGCGTAGACCAGGGTAAGGCTGAAGCTTTCTTT. J is TRBJ1-1 and V is TRBV9, with TRBD1 as a possible D gene (5 bases). The V gene lost 0 bases and the J gene lost 6 bases, with 12 bases spanning the gap. This CDR3 is built from 14 residues. Germline lookup yields CDR1 SGDLS and CDR2 YYNGEE.

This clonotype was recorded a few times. In DNA form, the CDR3 reads TGCAGTGCCTCCCGGGGGATAGGGAATAATGAAAAACTGTTTTTT. As protein: CSASRGIGNNEKLFF. The chain carries TRBV20-1 and TRBJ1-4; D perhaps matches TRBD1 (5 bases). V was trimmed by 6 bases and J by 4 bases, leaving 18 bases between them. Germline CDR1 reads DFQATT; CDR2 reads SNEGSKA (reference sequence). The CDR3 covers 15 residues.

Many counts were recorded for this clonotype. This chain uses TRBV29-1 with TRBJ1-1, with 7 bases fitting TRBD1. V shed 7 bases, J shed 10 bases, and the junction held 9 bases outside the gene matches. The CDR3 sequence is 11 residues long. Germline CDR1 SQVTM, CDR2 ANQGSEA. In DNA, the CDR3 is TGCAGCGCGGAACAGGGGAGAGGAGCTTTCTTT. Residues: CSAEQGRGAFF.

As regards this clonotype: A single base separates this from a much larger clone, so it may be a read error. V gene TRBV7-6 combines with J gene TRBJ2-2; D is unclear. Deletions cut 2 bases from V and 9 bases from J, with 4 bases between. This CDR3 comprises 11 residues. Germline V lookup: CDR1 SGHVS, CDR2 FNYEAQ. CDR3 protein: CASSLTRELFF. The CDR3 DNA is TGTGCCAGCAGCTTAACCCGGGAGCTGTTTTTT.

CDR3 in amino acids: CATSRGGKAFF. The CDR3, as DNA: TGTGCCACCAGCAGAGGAGGTAAAGCTTTCTTT. The chain has TRBV15 and TRBJ1-1; D call uncertain. This CDR3 has 11 amino acids. With 1 base removed from V and 9 bases from J, the gap between germline ends came to 6 bases. The germline CDR1 and CDR2 sequences are LNHNV and YYDKDF (reference sequence).

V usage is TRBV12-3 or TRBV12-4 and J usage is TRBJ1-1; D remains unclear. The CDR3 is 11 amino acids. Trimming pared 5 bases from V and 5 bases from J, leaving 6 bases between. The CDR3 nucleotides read TGTGCCAGCAGTCGGACGACTGAAGCTTTCTTT. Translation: CASSRTTEAFF.

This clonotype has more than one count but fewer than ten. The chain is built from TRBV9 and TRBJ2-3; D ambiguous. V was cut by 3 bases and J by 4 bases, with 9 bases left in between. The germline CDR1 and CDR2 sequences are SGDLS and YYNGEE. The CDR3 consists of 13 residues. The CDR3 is CASSAGPPDTQYF. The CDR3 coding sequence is TGTGCCAGCAGCGCGGGCCCTCCAGATACGCAGTATTTT.

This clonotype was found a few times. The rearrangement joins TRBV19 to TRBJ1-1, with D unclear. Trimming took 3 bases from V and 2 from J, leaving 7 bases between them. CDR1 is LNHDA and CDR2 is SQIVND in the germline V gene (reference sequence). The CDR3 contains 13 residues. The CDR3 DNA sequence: TGTGCCAGTAGTATGGCATCCAACACTGAAGCTTTCTTT. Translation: CASSMASNTEAFF.

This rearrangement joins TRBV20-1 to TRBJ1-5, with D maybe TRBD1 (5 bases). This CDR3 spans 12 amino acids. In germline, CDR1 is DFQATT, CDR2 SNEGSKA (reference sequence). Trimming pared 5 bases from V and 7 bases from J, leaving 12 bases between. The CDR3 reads CSAVDEGQPQHF. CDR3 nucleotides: TGCAGTGCTGTGGACGAGGGGCAGCCCCAGCATTTT.

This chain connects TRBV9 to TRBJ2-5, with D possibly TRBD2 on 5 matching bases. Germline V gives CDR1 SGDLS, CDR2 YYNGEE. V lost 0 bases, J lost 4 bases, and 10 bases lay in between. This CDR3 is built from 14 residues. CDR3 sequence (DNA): TGTGCCAGCAGCGTAGTGGAGAGCGGAGAGACCCAGTACTTC. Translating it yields CASSVVESGETQYF.

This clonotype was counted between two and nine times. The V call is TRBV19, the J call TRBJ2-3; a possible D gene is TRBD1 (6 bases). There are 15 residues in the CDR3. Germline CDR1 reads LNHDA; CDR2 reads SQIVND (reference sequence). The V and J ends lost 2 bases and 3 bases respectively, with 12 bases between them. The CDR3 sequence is CASSIQGLSTDTQYF. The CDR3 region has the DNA TGTGCCAGTAGTATACAGGGGCTTTCGACAGATACGCAGTATTTT.

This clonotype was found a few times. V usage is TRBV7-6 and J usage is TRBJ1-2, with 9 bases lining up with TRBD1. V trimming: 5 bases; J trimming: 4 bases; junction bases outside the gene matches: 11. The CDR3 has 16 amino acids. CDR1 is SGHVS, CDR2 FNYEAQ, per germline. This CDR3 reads CASSDTGGVFSYGYTF. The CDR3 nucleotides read TGTGCCAGCAGCGATACAGGGGGCGTTTTTAGCTATGGCTACACCTTC.

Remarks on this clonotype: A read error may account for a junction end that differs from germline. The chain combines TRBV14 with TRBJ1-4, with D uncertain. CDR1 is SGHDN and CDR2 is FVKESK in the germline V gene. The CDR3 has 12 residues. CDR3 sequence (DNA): TGTGTCAGCAGCCAACGGAATGAAAAACTGTTTTTT. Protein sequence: CVSSQRNEKLFF.

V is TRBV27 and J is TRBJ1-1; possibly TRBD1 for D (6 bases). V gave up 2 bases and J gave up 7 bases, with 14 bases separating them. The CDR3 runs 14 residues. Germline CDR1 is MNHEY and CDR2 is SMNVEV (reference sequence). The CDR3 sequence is CASSLAPGACEAFF. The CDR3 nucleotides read TGTGCCAGCAGTTTAGCTCCAGGGGCATGTGAAGCTTTCTTT.

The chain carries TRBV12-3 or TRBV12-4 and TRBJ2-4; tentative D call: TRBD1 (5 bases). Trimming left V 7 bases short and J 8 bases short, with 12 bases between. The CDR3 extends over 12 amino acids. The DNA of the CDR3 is TGTGCCAGCACCCAGGGTGGGGACATTCAGTACTTC. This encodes CASTQGGDIQYF.